A selection of T cell receptor beta chains follows, all from one sample in a study of blood T cell repertoires in COVID-19. Clones were read by immunoSEQ multiplex PCR, and TCRdb kept only the in-frame ones, dropping some. The sample includes 15,000 to 25,000 clones, around 74% of them seen just once. Material for sequencing was peripheral blood. Receptors were obtained from a man older than 75 with acute or convalescent COVID-19. CDR3s leave out the opening cysteine and the closing phenylalanine or tryptophan. Each record gives: CDR3 length, V gene, clone size, J gene, CDR3 protein. For some rows the clone size is stated as once, few or many, or as a class when expanded; others skip it.

>11|TRBV19|-|TRBJ2-3
ASSTGLPDTQY
>14|TRBV7-7|-|TRBJ2-1
ASSLVIREIYNEQF
>14|TRBV19|-|TRBJ2-2
ASSTGTGIKAGELF
>12|TRBV28|-|TRBJ1-5
ASSLGQSNQPQH
>13|TRBV19|-|TRBJ2-2
ASSIGGSFTGELF
>11|TRBV5-4|-|TRBJ1-2
ASSTGQGIGYT
>9|TRBV29-1|-|TRBJ2-5
SGQNQETQY
>8|TRBV20-1|-|TRBJ1-1
SAREGGSQ
>12|TRBV5-1|-|TRBJ2-1
ASGLAGAYNEQF
>13|TRBV9|-|TRBJ2-5
ASSGSGRHQETQY
>15|TRBV4-2|-|TRBJ2-5
ASSQVGSRAGEETQY
>14|TRBV5-1|-|TRBJ1-5
ASSLGSGQGQQPQH
>11|TRBV10-2|few|TRBJ2-1
ASSLAGEDKEF
>16|TRBV7-9|few|TRBJ2-2
ASSLVTQGSVGAGELF
>14|TRBV14|few|TRBJ1-4
ASSPTRQDQGEKLF
>13|TRBV6-2/TRBV6-3|-|TRBJ2-7
ASSYSWREGDEQY
>14|TRBV9|-|TRBJ2-3
ASSARGAGYTDTQY
>12|TRBV7-6|-|TRBJ1-1
ASSLVRTGVEAF
>14|TRBV19|-|TRBJ2-3
ASSTAGLRSTDTQY
>14|TRBV6-5|-|TRBJ1-5
ASSYSGRGGGQPQH